The entry that follows covers one T cell receptor beta chain sequence. This sample is drawn from a study of CD8 T cells in Susac syndrome. Germline V lookup: CDR1 LGHNA, CDR2 YNFKEQ. This CDR3 is built from 15 residues. Between the trimmed V and J ends, which lost 0 bases and 4 bases, there was a span of 13 bases. Random hexamers served to reverse transcribe about 0.5 to 1 ug RNA. One entry per CDR3 protein, called by TCRdb with MiXCR from the immunoSEQ multiplex PCR reads. This table has under 85,000 distinct CDR3 sequences, approximately 95% appearing once. The specimen was CD8+ T cells from PBMCs. This chain links TRBV4-2 with TRBJ2-7; maybe TRBD2 (6 bases). This receptor was identified in a human donor with Susac syndrome. In DNA, the CDR3 is TGTGCCAGCAGCCAAGAAACGGGGGTCCAATACGAGCAGTACTTC. Translation gives CASSQETGVQYEQYF.